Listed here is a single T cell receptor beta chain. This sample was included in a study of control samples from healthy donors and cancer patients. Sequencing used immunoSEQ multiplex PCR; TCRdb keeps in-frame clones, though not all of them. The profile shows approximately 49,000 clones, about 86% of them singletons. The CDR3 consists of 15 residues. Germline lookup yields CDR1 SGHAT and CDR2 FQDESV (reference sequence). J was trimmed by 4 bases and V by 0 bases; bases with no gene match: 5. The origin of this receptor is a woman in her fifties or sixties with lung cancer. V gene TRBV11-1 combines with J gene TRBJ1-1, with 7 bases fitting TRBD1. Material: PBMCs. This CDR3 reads CASSLATGVGTEAFF. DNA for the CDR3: TGTGCCAGCAGCTTAGCCACAGGGGTGGGCACTGAAGCTTTCTTT.